Presented here are 28 T cell receptor beta chains from one specimen sequenced in a study of memory CD4+ T cells and cytomegalovirus serostatus. Method: immunoSEQ multiplex PCR; TCRdb's copy keeps in-frame clones and lacks some. Of fewer than 40,000 clones listed, roughly four fifths were seen once; the top ten hold about 0.73%. Single viable CD3+CD4+CD8-CD45RO+ cells were sorted as the memory CD4+ T cells. Material for sequencing was memory CD4+ T cells from blood. These receptors came from an adult in good health and CMV-seronegative.

The gene calls are TRBV5-1 and TRBJ2-3, with 11 bases that match TRBD2. CDR1 SGHRS and CDR2 YFSETQ come from the germline V gene. The CDR3 totals 17 residues. The ends lost 0 bases at V and 5 bases at J; junction bases unmatched: 8. In DNA form, the CDR3 reads TGCGCCAGCAGCTTGGGAGGTAGCGGGGGGGCAGAAGATACGCAGTATTTT. Its protein is CASSLGGSGGAEDTQYF.

This chain joins TRBV6-6 and TRBJ1-3, with 7 bases fitting TRBD1. Germline lookup yields CDR1 MNHNY and CDR2 SVGAGI (reference sequence). The CDR3 sequence is 14 residues long. V was clipped by 4 bases and J by 5 bases; unmatched bases: 5. The CDR3 region has the DNA TGTGCCAGCAGTTTAGGACAGGTCCGAAACACCATATATTTT. This encodes CASSLGQVRNTIYF.

The count of this clone is one. This rearrangement joins TRBV25-1 to TRBJ1-3; no clear D gene. Germline V gives CDR1 MGHDK, CDR2 SYGVNS. There are 16 residues in the CDR3. Between the trimmed V and J ends, which lost 2 bases and 2 bases, there was a span of 13 bases. The CDR3 region is CASSEGVFTTGNTIYF. The DNA of the CDR3 is TGTGCCAGCAGTGAAGGAGTCTTTACAACTGGAAACACCATATATTTT.

The gene calls are TRBV6-5 and TRBJ1-4; D might be TRBD1 (6 bases). In germline, CDR1 is MNHEY, CDR2 SVGAGI. The CDR3 runs to 16 residues. The V end was cut by 2 bases, the J end by 8 bases, with 18 bases between. The CDR3 coding sequence is TGTGCCAGCAGTTACGGCGGTGGGGGGCTTGGAGAAAAACTGTTTTTT. It yields the protein CASSYGGGGLGEKLFF.

The rearrangement links TRBV11-2 to TRBJ1-4; maybe TRBD1 (6 bases). Looked up from germline, CDR1 is SGHAT and CDR2 is FQNNGV. The CDR3 extends over 16 amino acids. Deletions cut 5 bases from V and 4 bases from J, with 17 bases between. CDR3 sequence reads: CASSPRLGGLNEKLFF. The CDR3 nucleotides read TGTGCCAGCAGCCCCCGTTTAGGGGGGCTTAATGAAAAACTGTTTTTT.

The V and J genes are TRBV4-2 and TRBJ1-1; D unresolved. Germline V gives CDR1 LGHNA, CDR2 YNFKEQ. The CDR3 totals 13 residues. The germline V and J ends were trimmed by 5 bases and 1 base, with 8 bases remaining between them. CDR3: CASSFSRNTEAFF. The DNA for the CDR3 is TGTGCCAGCAGCTTTTCAAGGAACACTGAAGCTTTCTTT.

This chain links TRBV30 with TRBJ1-3; D possibly corresponds to TRBD1 (5 bases). CDR1 and CDR2 from the germline V gene are GTSNPN and SVGIG (reference sequence). This CDR3 comprises 17 residues. V was trimmed by 0 bases and J by 0 bases, leaving 15 bases between them. The CDR3 bases are TGTGCCTGGAGTGTACGGGCTGGGGGTTTCTCTGGAAACACCATATATTTT. Translation gives CAWSVRAGGFSGNTIYF.

The chain combines TRBV7-2 with TRBJ2-7, with 7 nucleotides matching TRBD1. Unmatched junction bases numbered 14, after V lost 5 bases and J lost 1 base. In germline, CDR1 is SGHTA, CDR2 FQGNSA. The CDR3 extends over 17 amino acids. The CDR3 loop reads CASSPQVSLTGSYEQYF. The CDR3 nucleotides are TGTGCCAGCAGCCCTCAGGTCTCCCTGACAGGGTCCTACGAGCAGTACTTC.

The V and J genes are TRBV6-1 and TRBJ2-5; TRBD2 matches at 8 bases. The CDR3 loop spans 13 amino acids. V lost 3 bases, J lost 4 bases, and 1 base stayed unmatched. Per germline, CDR1 MNHNS and CDR2 SASEGT. The CDR3 bases are TGTGCCAGCAGTGAGGCGGGGGGAGAGACCCAGTACTTC. The encoded protein is CASSEAGGETQYF.

The V call is TRBV5-4, the J call TRBJ2-3; the match to TRBD1 covers 7 bases. V trimming: 4 bases; J trimming: 4 bases; junction bases outside the gene matches: 18. The CDR3 length is 18 residues. Germline CDR1 reads SGHNT; CDR2 reads YYREEE (reference sequence). The CDR3 region is CASSRDRVRPPRADTQYF. The CDR3 DNA reads TGTGCCAGCAGCCGAGACAGGGTTCGGCCCCCGCGGGCAGATACGCAGTATTTT.

The chain recombines TRBV7-9 with TRBJ2-3; 7 bases fit TRBD1. Germline V gene sequence: CDR1 SEHNR, CDR2 FQNEAQ (reference sequence). V lost 1 base, J lost 4 bases, and 2 bases stayed unmatched. This CDR3 comprises 14 residues. CDR3 protein: CASSLGQGPDTQYF. DNA of the CDR3: TGTGCCAGCAGCTTAGGACAGGGCCCAGATACGCAGTATTTT.

This chain uses TRBV5-1 with TRBJ1-2; 8 nucleotides agree with TRBD1. V lost 4 bases to trimming and J lost 2 bases; unmatched junction nucleotides: 10. This CDR3 is 16 amino acids long. Germline CDR1 is SGHRS and CDR2 is YFSETQ. Here the CDR3 reads CASSPGQAMSNYGYTF. The CDR3 nucleotides are TGCGCCAGCAGCCCGGGACAGGCTATGTCAAACTATGGCTACACCTTC.

This clone was found a few times. The genes are TRBV11-3 and TRBJ2-2; 7 bases match TRBD1. V was clipped by 5 bases and J by 6 bases; unmatched bases: 6. The germline V gene encodes CDR1 SGHNT and CDR2 YENEEA. The CDR3 consists of 14 residues. Written as DNA, the CDR3 is TGTGCCAGCAGCCCCAGACAGGGTGCCGGGGAGCTGTTTTTT. Protein: CASSPRQGAGELFF.

The chain recombines TRBV30 with TRBJ1-3; D is unresolved. V was trimmed by 0 bases and J by 5 bases, leaving 11 bases between them. CDR1 GTSNPN and CDR2 SVGIG come from the germline V gene (reference sequence). This CDR3 has 14 amino acids. The CDR3 DNA follows: TGTGCCTGGAGTGTGGTAGGGCAACGAAACACCATATATTTT. Protein: CAWSVVGQRNTIYF. The full variable domain, rest sourced from reference TRBV30 and TRBJ1-3, is SQTIHQWPATLVQPVGSPLSLECTVEGTSNPNLYWYRQAAGRGLQLLFYSVGIGQISSEVPQNLSASRPQDRQFILSSKKLLLSDSGFYLCAWSVVGQRNTIYFGEGSWLTVV.

This chain connects TRBV9 to TRBJ1-2; 7 bases fit TRBD1. Germline CDR1 reads SGDLS; CDR2 reads YYNGEE. The junction had 8 bases not matched to a gene; V was cut back by 3 bases and J by 3 bases. The CDR3 length is 15 residues. The CDR3 loop reads CASSAQGGSDYGYTF. The CDR3 nucleotides read TGTGCCAGCAGCGCCCAGGGGGGAAGTGACTATGGCTACACCTTC.

V gene TRBV6-1 combines with J gene TRBJ1-1; D is undetermined. CDR1 is MNHNS and CDR2 is SASEGT in the germline V gene. The ends were cut back, 7 bases at V and 1 base at J, with 10 bases in the middle. The CDR3 spans 13 residues. For the CDR3, the DNA is TGTGCCAGCACCGGGCCAGCGAACACTGAAGCTTTCTTT. The encoded protein is CASTGPANTEAFF.

The chain employs TRBV6-4 and TRBJ2-7; no clear D. V was cut by 3 bases and J by 12 bases, with 12 bases left in between. The germline CDR1 and CDR2 sequences are MRHNA and SNTAGT. The CDR3 contains 11 residues. In DNA form, the CDR3 reads TGTGCCAGCAGTGATGAGGCAGGCTGGTACTTC. It encodes CASSDEAGWYF.

The CDR3 loop reads CASNTGGRTGELFF. The CDR3 coding sequence is TGTGCCAGTAATACAGGGGGGAGAACCGGGGAGCTGTTTTTT. The chain employs TRBV19 and TRBJ2-2; 8 positions agree with TRBD1. The CDR3 spans 14 residues. Germline-derived CDR1 and CDR2 are LNHDA and SQIVND (reference sequence). With 7 bases clipped from V and 5 bases from J, the junction kept 6 bases outside the gene matches. The variable domain in full, completed from reference TRBV19 and TRBJ2-2, reads DGGITQSPKYLFRKEGQNVTLSCEQNLNHDAMYWYRQDPGQGLRLIYYSQIVNDFQKGDIAEGYSVSREKKESFPLTVTSAQKNPTAFYLCASNTGGRTGELFFGEGSRLTVL.

The chain uses TRBV21-1 and TRBJ2-7; the D call TRBD2 from the table was never checked on the DNA. TRBV21-1 is designated a pseudogene. This CDR3 has 14 residues. CDR3 DNA sequence: TGTGCCAGCAGCATAGGAGCGAAGGTACTTGAGCAGTACTTC. Translated: CASSIGAKVLEQYF.

This clone was detected a few times. This chain links TRBV7-9 with TRBJ2-2; D is unclear. This CDR3 comprises 16 residues. Germline V gives CDR1 SEHNR, CDR2 FQNEAQ (reference sequence). The ends were cut back, 5 bases at V and 0 bases at J, with 13 bases in the middle. The CDR3 nucleotides read TGTGCCAGCAGCCGCATCCAGGTAGCGAACACCGGGGAGCTGTTTTTT. This codes for CASSRIQVANTGELFF.

The chain combines TRBV2 with TRBJ1-1; D unclear. Trimming stripped 6 bases from V and 3 bases from J, with 14 bases between. Germline CDR1 is SNHLY and CDR2 is FYNNEI. The CDR3 length is 14 residues. The CDR3 here is CASRARNGDTEAFF. For the CDR3, the DNA is TGTGCCAGCAGAGCACGGAACGGGGACACTGAAGCTTTCTTT.

The chain carries TRBV19 and TRBJ2-7, with TRBD1 matching 11 bases. With V trimmed by 3 bases and J by 2 bases, 0 bases remained unmatched. The CDR3 is made up of 14 amino acids. The germline gives CDR1 LNHDA, CDR2 SQIVND (reference sequence). DNA for the CDR3: TGTGCCAGTAGTATGGACAGGGGGCCCTACGAGCAGTACTTC. It is translated as CASSMDRGPYEQYF. Looking up the rest from reference TRBV19 and TRBJ2-7 gives the full variable domain: DGGITQSPKYLFRKEGQNVTLSCEQNLNHDAMYWYRQDPGQGLRLIYYSQIVNDFQKGDIAEGYSVSREKKESFPLTVTSAQKNPTAFYLCASSMDRGPYEQYFGPGTRLTVT.

The chain recombines TRBV18 with TRBJ2-5; 8 bases line up with TRBD1. The length of the CDR3 is 15 residues. The V and J ends lost 1 base and 3 bases, in that order; junction bases with no gene match: 4. Per germline, CDR1 KGHSH and CDR2 LQKENI. CDR3 region: CASSPRMTGEETQYF. The CDR3 region has the DNA TGTGCCAGCTCACCACGAATGACAGGGGAAGAGACCCAGTACTTC.

The J gene is TRBJ1-2, the V gene TRBV7-8; possible D gene TRBD1, 5 bases. Germline CDR1 is SGHVS and CDR2 is FQNEAQ. The CDR3 is 16 amino acids. Trimming removed 4 bases at V and 8 bases at J, with 23 bases between. CDR3 loop: CASSSPLRLQESGYTF. For the CDR3, the DNA is TGTGCCAGCAGCTCCCCACTTAGACTACAGGAGAGCGGCTACACCTTC.

The J gene is TRBJ1-2, the V gene TRBV21-1. TRBV21-1 is assigned pseudogene status. The CDR3 spans 18 residues. CDR3 protein: CASSKGYSGPLDDYGYTF. CDR3 DNA: TGTGCCAGCAGCAAAGGCTACTCCGGGCCTCTGGACGACTATGGCTACACCTTC.

This chain links TRBV7-3 with TRBJ1-1, with a weak D call TRBD1 (5 bases). The CDR3 has 13 residues. Per germline, CDR1 SGHTA and CDR2 FQGTGA. V lost 3 bases and J 5 bases, leaving 10 bases between the germline ends. The CDR3 loop reads CASSFGGRTEAFF. DNA for the CDR3: TGTGCCAGCAGCTTCGGGGGGAGGACTGAAGCTTTCTTT.

The CDR3 here is CASIQGNYGYTF. The CDR3 DNA reads TGTGCCAGCATACAGGGGAACTATGGCTACACCTTC. The chain links TRBV6-6 to TRBJ1-2; TRBD1 matches at 7 bases. This CDR3 has 12 residues. Trimming removed 7 bases from V and 2 bases from J; junction bases left unmatched: 1. Germline V gives CDR1 MNHNY, CDR2 SVGAGI (reference sequence).

The rearrangement joins TRBV11-2 to TRBJ2-2; 7 bases map to TRBD2. The CDR3 loop spans 16 amino acids. J lost 8 bases, V lost 5 bases, and 14 bases had no gene match. Germline V lookup: CDR1 SGHAT, CDR2 FQNNGV. The DNA of the CDR3 is TGTGCCAGCAGCCTTCGGGGAGGGGAATTTGCTGGGGAGCTGTTTTTT. Its translation is CASSLRGGEFAGELFF.